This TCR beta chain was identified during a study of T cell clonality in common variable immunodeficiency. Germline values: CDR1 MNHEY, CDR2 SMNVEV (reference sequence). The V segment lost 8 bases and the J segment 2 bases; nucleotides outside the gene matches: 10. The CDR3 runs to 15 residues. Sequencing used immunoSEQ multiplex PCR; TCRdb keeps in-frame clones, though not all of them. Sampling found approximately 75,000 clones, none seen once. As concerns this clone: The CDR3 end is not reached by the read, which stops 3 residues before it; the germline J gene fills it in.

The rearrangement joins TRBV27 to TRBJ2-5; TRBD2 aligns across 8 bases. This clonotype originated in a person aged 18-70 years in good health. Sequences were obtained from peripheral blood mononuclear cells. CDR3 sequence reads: CASSLVAGKQETQYF. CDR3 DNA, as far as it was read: TGTGCCAGCTCCCTGGTAGCGGGGAAGCAAGAGACC.